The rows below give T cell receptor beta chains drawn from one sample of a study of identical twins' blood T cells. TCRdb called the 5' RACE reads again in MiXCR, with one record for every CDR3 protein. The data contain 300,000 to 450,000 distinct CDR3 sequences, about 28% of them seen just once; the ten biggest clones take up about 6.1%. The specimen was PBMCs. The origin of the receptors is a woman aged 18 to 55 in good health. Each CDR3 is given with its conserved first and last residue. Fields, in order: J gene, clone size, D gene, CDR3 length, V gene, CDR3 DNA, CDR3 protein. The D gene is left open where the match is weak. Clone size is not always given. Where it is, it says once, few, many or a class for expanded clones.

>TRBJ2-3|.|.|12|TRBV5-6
TGTGCCAGCAGCTTGGAGGGTCATACGCAGTATTTT
CASSLEGHTQYF
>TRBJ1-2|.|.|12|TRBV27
TGTGCCAGCAGTTCCCCAGACGGTTCCCACACCTTC
CASSSPDGSHTF
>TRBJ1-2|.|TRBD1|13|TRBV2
TGTGCCAGCTTTTATCAGGGGGCATATGGCTACACCTTC
CASFYQGAYGYTF
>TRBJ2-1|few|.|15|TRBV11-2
TGTGCCAGCAGCTTAGTCGGTTTCGGTTACAATGAGCAGTTCTTC
CASSLVGFGYNEQFF
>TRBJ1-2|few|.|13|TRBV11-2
TGTGCCAGCAGCTCCGGGACCTATTATGGCTACACCTTC
CASSSGTYYGYTF
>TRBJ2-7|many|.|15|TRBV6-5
TGTGCCAGCAGTTCAACCGGCCGTTCTGGGAGAGAGCAGTACTTC
CASSSTGRSGREQYF
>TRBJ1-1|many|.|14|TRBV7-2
TGTGCCAGCAGCTTCTCCGGAACTCGCACTGAAGCTTTCTTT
CASSFSGTRTEAFF
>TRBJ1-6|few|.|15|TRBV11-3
TGTGCCAGCAGCACCCTGACAGGTGGCAATTCACCCCTCCACTTT
CASSTLTGGNSPLHF
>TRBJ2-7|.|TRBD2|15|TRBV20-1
TGCAGTGCTAGACACCCACTAGCGGGATCCTACGAGCAGTACTTC
CSARHPLAGSYEQYF
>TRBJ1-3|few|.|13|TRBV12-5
TGTGCTAGTGGTTTGGACATCGGAAACACCATATATTTT
CASGLDIGNTIYF
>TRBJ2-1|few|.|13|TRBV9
TGTGCCAGCAGCGTATACTTCGACAATGAGCAGTTCTTC
CASSVYFDNEQFF
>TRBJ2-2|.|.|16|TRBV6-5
TGTGCCAGCAGTTACTCGATGGTAGTAGCTGTCGGGGAGCTGTTTTTT
CASSYSMVVAVGELFF
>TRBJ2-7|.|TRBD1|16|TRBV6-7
TGTGCCAGCATTAAACAGGGGCCAACCTTTAATTCCGAGCAGTACTTC
CASIKQGPTFNSEQYF
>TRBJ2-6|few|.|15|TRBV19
TGTGCCAGTAGTGTCAGGACGCTGTCTTCGGGCGTCCTGACTTTC
CASSVRTLSSGVLTF
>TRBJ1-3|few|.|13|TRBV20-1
TGCAGTGCGAGCCGGACAGACAGAAACACCATATATTTT
CSASRTDRNTIYF
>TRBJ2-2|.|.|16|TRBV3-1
TGTGCCAGCAGCCCCTCGAGCTCCGTTAACACCGGGGAGCTGTTTTTT
CASSPSSSVNTGELFF
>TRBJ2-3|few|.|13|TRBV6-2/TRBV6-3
TGTGCCAGCAGTGCCATGATCGAAGATACGCAGTATTTT
CASSAMIEDTQYF
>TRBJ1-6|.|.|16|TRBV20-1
TGCAGTGCTAGGGCGACGGGCAGGTCTGGGAATTCACCCCTCCACTTT
CSARATGRSGNSPLHF
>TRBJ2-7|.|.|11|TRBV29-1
TGCAGCGGAGGCGCAGGTTACGAGCAGTACTTC
CSGGAGYEQYF
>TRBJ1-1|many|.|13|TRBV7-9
TGTGCCAGCAGCTTTGGGGTTAGGGCTGAAGCTTTCTTT
CASSFGVRAEAFF
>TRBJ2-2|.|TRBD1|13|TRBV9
TGTGCCAGCAGGGGGACAGGGCCCGGGGAGCTGTTTTTT
CASRGTGPGELFF
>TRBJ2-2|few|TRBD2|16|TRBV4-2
TGTGCCAGCAGCCGCCCAGCGGGGCTGAACACCGGGGAGCTGTTTTTT
CASSRPAGLNTGELFF
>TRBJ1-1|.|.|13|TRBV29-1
TGCAGCGTTGAGAGTGGGACCAGGACTGAAGCTTTCTTT
CSVESGTRTEAFF
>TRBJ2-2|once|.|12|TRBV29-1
TGCAGCGTTGAAATCTGGGCCGGGGAGCTGTTTTTT
CSVEIWAGELFF
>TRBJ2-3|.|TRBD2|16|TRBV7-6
TGTGCCAGCAGCTTCAGTTCCCGGGGGGAAGCAGATACGCAGTATTTT
CASSFSSRGEADTQYF
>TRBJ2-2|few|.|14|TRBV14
TGTGCCAGCAGCCGACGGGGGAACACCGGGGAGCTGTTTTTT
CASSRRGNTGELFF
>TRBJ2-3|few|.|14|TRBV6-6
TGTGCCAGCAGTTCCCCCGCGACCACAGATACGCAGTATTTT
CASSSPATTDTQYF
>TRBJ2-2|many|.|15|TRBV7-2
TGTGCCAGCAGCTTATCACCCGGGAACACCGGGGAGCTGTTTTTT
CASSLSPGNTGELFF
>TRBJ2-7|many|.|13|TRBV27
TGTGCCACCTCTGGCCCTACCCGCTACGAGCAGTACTTC
CATSGPTRYEQYF
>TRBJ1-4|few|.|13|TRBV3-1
TGTGCCAGCAGCCAAGTTGATGGAAGAAAACTGTTTTTT
CASSQVDGRKLFF
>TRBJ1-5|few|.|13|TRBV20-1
TGCAGTGCTAGTAAGCTTAGCAATCAGCCCCAGCATTTT
CSASKLSNQPQHF
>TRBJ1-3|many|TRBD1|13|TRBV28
TGTGCCAGCAGTCCGGACAGGGTGGACACCATATATTTT
CASSPDRVDTIYF
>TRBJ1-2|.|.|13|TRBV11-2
TGTGCCAGCAGCGAGACAGGAAACTATGGCTACACCTTC
CASSETGNYGYTF
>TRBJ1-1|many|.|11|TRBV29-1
TGCAGCGCCATTCCGAGAACTGAAGCTTTCTTT
CSAIPRTEAFF
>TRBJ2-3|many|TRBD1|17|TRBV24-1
TGTGCCACCAGTGATCCCGGGACAGGAGCTAGCACAGATACGCAGTATTTT
CATSDPGTGASTDTQYF
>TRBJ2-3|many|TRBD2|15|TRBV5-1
TGCGCCAGCAGCCTACTAGCGGCCGGCACAGATACGCAGTATTTT
CASSLLAAGTDTQYF
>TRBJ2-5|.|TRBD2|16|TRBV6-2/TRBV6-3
TGTGCCAGCAGTCTTGGACTAGCGGCCTACCAAGAGACCCAGTACTTC
CASSLGLAAYQETQYF
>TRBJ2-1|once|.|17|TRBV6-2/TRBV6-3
TGTGCCAGCAGCCAAGACCTTTATAGACCCGTTTCGAATGAGCAGTTCTTC
CASSQDLYRPVSNEQFF
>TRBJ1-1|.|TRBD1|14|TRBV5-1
TGCGCCAGCAGCTCCCTGACAGGGGGCCCTGAAGCTTTCTTT
CASSSLTGGPEAFF